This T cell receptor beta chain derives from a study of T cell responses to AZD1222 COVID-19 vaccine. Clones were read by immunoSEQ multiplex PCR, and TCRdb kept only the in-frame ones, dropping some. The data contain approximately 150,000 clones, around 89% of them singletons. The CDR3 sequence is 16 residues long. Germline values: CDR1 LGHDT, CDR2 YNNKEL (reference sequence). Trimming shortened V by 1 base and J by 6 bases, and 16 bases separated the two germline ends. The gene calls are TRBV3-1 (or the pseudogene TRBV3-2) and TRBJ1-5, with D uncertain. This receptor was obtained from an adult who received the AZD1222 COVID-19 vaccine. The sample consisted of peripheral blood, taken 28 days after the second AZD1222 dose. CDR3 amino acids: CASSQGPGDPIQPQHF. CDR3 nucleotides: TGTGCCAGCAGCCAAGGTCCGGGTGATCCTATTCAGCCCCAGCATTTT.